The 11 T cell receptor beta chains below come from one sample, sequenced in a study of CD8+CD57+ T cells in acquired aplastic anemia. Sequenced patients had shown CD8+CD57+ cell expansion by flow cytometry. Genomic DNA provided the template from which TCR beta VDJ and CDR3 profiles were obtained. TCRdb called the reads again in MiXCR, with one record for every CDR3 protein. In the table there are a few hundred thousand distinct CDR3 sequences, about half of which are singletons. Material for sequencing was sorted CD4+, CD8+, or CD8+CD57+ T cells (not recorded which) from PBMCs. The receptor set was obtained from a human donor with aplastic anemia.

This clonotype was seen repeatedly, ten times or more. This chain connects TRBV5-8 to TRBJ2-1; possibly TRBD1 or TRBD2 for D (5 bases each). The CDR3 has 12 residues. In germline, CDR1 is SGHTS, CDR2 YDEGEE. The V end lost 0 bases, the J end lost 13 bases, and 11 bases lay between the germline ends. For the CDR3, the DNA is TGTGCCAGCAGCTTGGTTGGGACGAGACAGTTCTTC. This encodes CASSLVGTRQFF. The full variable domain, in which reference TRBV5-8 and TRBJ2-1 provide the parts outside the CDR3, is EAGVTQSPTHLIKTRGQQATLRCSPISGHTSVYWYQQALGLGLQFLLWYDEGEERNRGNFPPRFSGRQFPNYSSELNVNALELEDSALYLCASSLVGTRQFFGPGTRLTVL.

This clonotype came up many times. V gene TRBV6-1 combines with J gene TRBJ1-1, with 11 bases lining up with TRBD1. Trimming cost V 7 bases and J 1 base; bases outside gene matches: 5. This CDR3 contains 15 residues. Germline V gene data show CDR1 as MNHNS and CDR2 as SASEGT. The CDR3 sequence: CASKGQGAWNTEAFF. CDR3 in DNA: TGTGCCAGCAAAGGACAGGGGGCATGGAACACTGAAGCTTTCTTT.

The rearrangement joins TRBV19 to TRBJ2-5, with D uncertain. The CDR3 has 14 residues. Trimming pared 4 bases from V and 3 bases from J, leaving 12 bases between. Germline lookup yields CDR1 LNHDA and CDR2 SQIVND (reference sequence). The DNA for the CDR3 is TGTGCCAGTAGTACCTCGTGGTGGGAAGAGACCCAGTACTTC. As protein: CASSTSWWEETQYF.

A remark on this clonotype: One base away lies a much larger clone, so this may be a sequencing read error. The conserved phenylalanine or tryptophan normally closing the CDR3 is absent here, so this likely arose from a read error. The chain couples TRBV7-8 to TRBJ2-3, with D unresolved. Trimming removed 1 base from V and 9 bases from J, with 11 bases in between. There are 13 residues in the CDR3. Looked up from germline, CDR1 is SGHVS and CDR2 is FQNEAQ. The DNA of the CDR3 is TGTGCCAGCAGCTTAGAGTCCTCGACGACGCAGTATTCT. It is translated as CASSLESSTTQYS.

The table lists this clonotype with many counts. J is TRBJ1-3 and V is TRBV20-1; D may be TRBD1 (5 bases). The CDR3 covers 15 residues. Germline CDR1 is DFQATT and CDR2 is SNEGSKA (reference sequence). V was pared by 2 bases and J by 1 base, with 12 bases between. In DNA, the CDR3 is TGCAGTGCTAGACGGGGACCTATATCTGGAAACACCATATATTTT. Encoded protein: CSARRGPISGNTIYF.

The sample holds one count of this clonotype. This sequence may be a read error, since a much larger clone differs from it by one base. The V and J genes are TRBV28 and TRBJ1-6; 7 bases fit TRBD1. Germline V gene sequence: CDR1 MDHEN, CDR2 SYDVKM. CDR3 size: 16 residues. CDR3 residues: CTSSPPRDSYNSPLHF. The CDR3 nucleotides are TGTACCAGCAGTCCCCCCCGGGACAGTTATAATTCACCCCTCCACTTT.

The chain employs TRBV15 and TRBJ2-7, with D hard to call. The germline V gene has CDR1 LNHNV and CDR2 YYDKDF (reference sequence). V lost 1 base to trimming and J lost 3 bases, with 4 bases between them. There are 12 residues in the CDR3. The CDR3 spells CATSRAGYEQYF. Here the CDR3 DNA reads TGTGCCACCAGCAGAGCGGGCTACGAGCAGTACTTC.

The chain employs TRBV2 and TRBJ2-7; D may be TRBD1 or TRBD2 (5 bases each). The CDR3 length is 12 residues. Trimming removed 6 bases at V and 6 bases at J, with 12 bases between. Germline V gives CDR1 SNHLY, CDR2 FYNNEI. DNA of the CDR3: TGTGCCAGCAGCTGGGGCGCGGGCGAGCAGTACTTC. This codes for CASSWGAGEQYF.

This chain links TRBV5-6 with TRBJ2-5; perhaps D is TRBD1 or TRBD2 (6 bases each). V lost 3 bases, J lost 7 bases, and 16 bases lay in between. Looked up from germline, CDR1 is SGHDT and CDR2 is YYEEEE. This CDR3 has 14 amino acids. CDR3 nucleotides: TGTGCCAGCAGCTCCATAGGGGGGTCTGGGACCCAGTACTTC. Amino acids: CASSSIGGSGTQYF.

In this sample, this clonotype turned up a few times. The chain is built from TRBV5-1 and TRBJ2-7; 8 bases are a match to TRBD2. Germline V lookup: CDR1 SGHRS, CDR2 YFSETQ. The CDR3 runs 12 residues. With V trimmed by 4 bases and J by 7 bases, 4 bases remained unmatched. The CDR3 DNA reads as TGCGCCAGCAGCGAGGGACTAGAAGAGCAGTACTTC. Translation gives CASSEGLEEQYF.

The chain is built from TRBV2 and TRBJ1-1; a weak D match, TRBD1 (5 bases). The V gene's germline CDR1 is SNHLY and CDR2 FYNNEI. The V end lost 6 bases, the J end lost 4 bases, and 12 bases lay between the germline ends. The CDR3 covers 13 residues. The CDR3 DNA sequence: TGTGCCAGCAGGTGGGGGGAGGCCACTGAAGCTTTCTTT. This sequence encodes CASRWGEATEAFF.